The 21 T cell receptor beta chains given below trace back to one sample, sequenced in a study of breast tumors, draining lymph nodes, adjacent tissues. Samples came from axillary lymph nodes draining the breast cancer. TCRdb independently ran MiXCR on the multiplex PCR reads; one entry per CDR3 protein. Of 100,000 or so distinct CDR3 sequences listed, 21% are singletons. The material sequenced was axillary lymph node tissue. The receptor set was obtained from a female donor with breast cancer. Some clones in this sample may be carry-over from other donors' samples.

This sequence joins TRBV4-1 and TRBJ2-2; D gene uncertain. In germline, CDR1 is MGHRA, CDR2 YSYEKL. V was clipped by 3 bases and J by 5 bases, with 10 bases between them. The length of the CDR3 is 14 residues. In nucleotides, the CDR3 is TGCGCCAGCAGCCATGCCGGGCCTACCGGGGAGCTGTTTTTT. It is translated as CASSHAGPTGELFF.

In the case of this clonotype: A much more abundant neighbour one base away suggests this may be a read error. Likely a read error: the CDR3 ends without its conserved phenylalanine or tryptophan. The gene calls are TRBV4-2 and TRBJ2-2; perhaps TRBD1 as D (5 bases). There are 17 residues in the CDR3. In germline, CDR1 is LGHNA, CDR2 YNFKEQ. Trimming cost V 5 bases and J 1 base, with 17 bases left between them. The CDR3 reads CASSLPGRSKNTGELFS. DNA of the CDR3: TGTGCCAGCAGCTTGCCAGGGCGATCCAAGAACACCGGGGAGCTGTTTTCT.

This clonotype was seen a handful of times. The chain combines TRBV12-3 or TRBV12-4 with TRBJ2-1, with 7 nucleotides matching TRBD2. Germline trimming cut 4 bases from V and 3 bases from J; bases unmatched to any gene: 18. The length of the CDR3 is 19 residues. This CDR3 reads CASSWVPGTGGSFYNEQFF. The CDR3 DNA sequence: TGTGCCAGCAGTTGGGTGCCCGGGACTGGCGGGAGCTTCTACAATGAGCAGTTCTTC.

This clonotype has a count of ten or more. The chain combines TRBV7-3 with TRBJ2-7; 8 bases align to TRBD1. Germline lookup yields CDR1 SGHTA and CDR2 FQGTGA. V shed 1 base, J shed 2 bases, and the junction held 4 bases outside the gene matches. The CDR3 spans 15 residues. The CDR3 sequence: CASSLKPGGTYEQYF. In nucleotides, the CDR3 is TGTGCCAGCAGCTTAAAGCCAGGGGGCACCTACGAGCAGTACTTC.

This clonotype was found a few times. The CDR3 region is CASSSRGGQGGELFF. CDR3 nucleotide sequence: TGTGCCAGCAGCTCAAGGGGGGGGCAAGGCGGGGAGCTGTTTTTT. The chain joins TRBV11-3 to TRBJ2-2; possible D gene TRBD2, 7 bases. Germline-derived CDR1 and CDR2 are SGHNT and YENEEA. V was clipped by 4 bases and J by 7 bases, with 16 bases between them. The CDR3 runs 15 residues.

The chain uses TRBV18 and TRBJ1-4; D perhaps matches TRBD1 (6 bases). There are 15 residues in the CDR3. Germline V gene sequence: CDR1 KGHSH, CDR2 LQKENI. V lost 6 bases and J 5 bases, leaving 16 bases between the germline ends. CDR3 DNA: TGTGCCAGCTCGCCCAGGACAGCCAAGAATGAAAAACTGTTTTTT. It encodes CASSPRTAKNEKLFF.

The table lists this clonotype with many counts. The V and J genes are TRBV6-2 or TRBV6-3 and TRBJ2-7; 9 positions match TRBD1. After removal of 2 bases from V and 2 bases from J, the junction contained 4 bases not matched to a gene. The CDR3 spans 15 residues. The germline V gene encodes CDR1 MNHEY and CDR2 SVGEGT. CDR3 DNA sequence: TGTGCCAGCAGTTACCCCGACAGGGGGACCTACGAGCAGTACTTC. Protein: CASSYPDRGTYEQYF.

This clonotype showed up many times. The J gene is TRBJ2-3, the V gene TRBV14; 14 positions agree with TRBD2. J was trimmed by 8 bases and V by 4 bases; bases with no gene match: 11. Germline CDR1 is SGHDN and CDR2 is FVKESK. The CDR3 runs 17 residues. CDR3 nucleotide sequence: TGTGCCAGCAGCCGACTAGCGGGGGGGCCGGGGCAAATTACGCAGTATTTT. This encodes CASSRLAGGPGQITQYF.

Regarding this clonotype: A clone one base away is much larger, so this may be a read error. In nucleotides, the CDR3 is TGTGCCAGCAGTCGCGCAGAGACCCAGTACTTC. It specifies CASSRAETQYF. The V gene is TRBV6-6, the J gene TRBJ2-5, with D uncertain. The CDR3 has 11 residues. The germline CDR1 and CDR2 sequences are MNHNY and SVGAGI (reference sequence). The V end was cut by 5 bases, the J end by 4 bases, with 5 bases between.

This clonotype was detected ten times or more. V usage is TRBV20-1 and J usage is TRBJ2-5; possible D gene TRBD2, 6 bases. V was pared by 1 base and J by 5 bases, with 14 bases between. The germline CDR1 and CDR2 sequences are DFQATT and SNEGSKA (reference sequence). This CDR3 is built from 14 residues. The CDR3 nucleotides are TGCAGTGCTAGAGGACTGGACTATTGGGAGACCCAGTACTTC. Amino acid sequence: CSARGLDYWETQYF.

This clonotype was detected only a few times. The V call is TRBV20-1, the J call TRBJ1-6; possibly TRBD1 for D (5 bases). Germline V gives CDR1 DFQATT, CDR2 SNEGSKA (reference sequence). This CDR3 has 18 amino acids. The germline V and J ends were trimmed by 3 bases and 0 bases, with 18 bases remaining between them. The DNA of the CDR3 is TGCAGTGCTAGGGGGCTGGGGACCGGGGGCTCCTATAATTCACCCCTCCACTTT. Translation gives CSARGLGTGGSYNSPLHF.

The chain links TRBV30 to TRBJ1-5; tentatively, D is TRBD1 (5 bases). Germline CDR1 GTSNPN, CDR2 SVGIG (reference sequence). Trimming took off 5 bases at V and 5 bases at J, with 10 bases between the two ends. The CDR3 has 12 amino acids. The CDR3 DNA follows: TGTGCCTGGGACCAGGGAGATCAGCCCCAGCATTTT. Protein product: CAWDQGDQPQHF.

This clonotype was found many times. The V gene is TRBV7-8, the J gene TRBJ2-1, with 15 bases aligning to TRBD2. The CDR3 extends over 19 amino acids. Germline V gene sequence: CDR1 SGHVS, CDR2 FQNEAQ. J was trimmed by 6 bases and V by 5 bases; bases with no gene match: 14. The chain's CDR3 is CASSRNGLAGGPESNEQFF. The CDR3 region has the DNA TGTGCCAGCAGCCGGAACGGACTAGCGGGAGGGCCGGAATCCAATGAGCAGTTCTTC.

Regarding this clonotype: A much larger clone lies a single base off, so this may be a read error. This rearrangement joins TRBV6-6 to TRBJ2-5; 7 bases are shared with TRBD1. The CDR3 has 16 amino acids. Germline lookup yields CDR1 MNHNY and CDR2 SVGAGI (reference sequence). Trimming took 6 bases from V and 5 from J; bases not matched to a gene: 15. The CDR3 DNA is TGTGCCAGCAGGGAAGGACAGGCCCTTTCGGTTGAGACCCAGTACTTC. Translating it yields CASREGQALSVETQYF.

This clonotype was seen ten or more times. This chain connects TRBV5-4 to TRBJ2-3, with TRBD2 matching 11 bases. CDR1 SGHNT and CDR2 YYREEE come from the germline V gene (reference sequence). The CDR3 sequence is 16 residues long. V dropped 4 bases and J dropped 5; count of bases not matched to a gene: 9. In DNA, the CDR3 is TGTGCCAGCAGCCCTATAGCGGGGGGGCCCGGAGATACGCAGTATTTT. Its protein product is CASSPIAGGPGDTQYF.

This clonotype was counted many times. The CDR3: CASSSPGGDEQFF. DNA for the CDR3: TGTGCCAGCAGCTCGCCCGGGGGCGATGAGCAGTTCTTC. The chain combines TRBV11-2 with TRBJ2-1; either TRBD1 or TRBD2 may fit D (6 bases each). From germline, CDR1 is SGHAT and CDR2 FQNNGV. With 4 bases removed from V and 8 bases from J, the gap between germline ends came to 12 bases. The CDR3 loop spans 13 amino acids.

This clonotype has ten or more counts. The genes are TRBV12-3 or TRBV12-4 and TRBJ1-5; D ambiguous. CDR3 length: 12 amino acids. The V and J ends lost 2 bases and 5 bases respectively, with 4 bases between them. The CDR3 DNA reads as TGTGCCAGCAGTTTACGGGATCAGCCCCAGCATTTT. As protein: CASSLRDQPQHF.

As for this clonotype: Since a much larger clone is just one base distant, this may be a read error. The gene calls are TRBV12-3 or TRBV12-4 and TRBJ1-5; the match to TRBD1 covers 9 bases. The J call may be incorrect, as the DNA end agrees better with TRBJ2-3. The CDR3 runs to 14 residues. The CDR3 spells CASTGTGLNQPQYF. The CDR3 DNA reads TGTGCCAGCACTGGGACAGGGCTAAATCAGCCCCAGTATTTT.

The gene calls are TRBV7-9 and TRBJ1-1; tentative D call: TRBD1 (6 bases). This CDR3 contains 14 residues. The V and J ends lost 7 bases and 2 bases respectively, with 14 bases between them. Germline CDR1 is SEHNR and CDR2 is FQNEAQ (reference sequence). The CDR3 region is CASTFDRRNTEAFF. CDR3 nucleotide sequence: TGTGCCAGCACCTTCGACAGGCGTAACACTGAAGCTTTCTTT.

This clonotype was detected many times. The germline gene is not matched at one end of the junction; a read error may be the cause. The rearrangement joins TRBV2 to TRBJ1-5, with D uncertain. Germline lookup yields CDR1 SNHLY and CDR2 FYNNEI. There are 13 residues in the CDR3. The CDR3 nucleotides read TGTGCCAGCAGGGAAGGGATCAATCAGCCCCAGCATTTT. Amino acids: CASREGINQPQHF.

This clonotype was counted many times. The gene calls are TRBV11-2 and TRBJ1-2; no firm D call. The germline CDR1 and CDR2 sequences are SGHAT and FQNNGV. Trimming took 4 bases from V and 2 from J, leaving 8 bases between them. This CDR3 region has 13 residues. CDR3 in amino acids: CASSSDRNYGYTF. The DNA for the CDR3 is TGTGCCAGCAGCTCGGACCGGAACTATGGCTACACCTTC.